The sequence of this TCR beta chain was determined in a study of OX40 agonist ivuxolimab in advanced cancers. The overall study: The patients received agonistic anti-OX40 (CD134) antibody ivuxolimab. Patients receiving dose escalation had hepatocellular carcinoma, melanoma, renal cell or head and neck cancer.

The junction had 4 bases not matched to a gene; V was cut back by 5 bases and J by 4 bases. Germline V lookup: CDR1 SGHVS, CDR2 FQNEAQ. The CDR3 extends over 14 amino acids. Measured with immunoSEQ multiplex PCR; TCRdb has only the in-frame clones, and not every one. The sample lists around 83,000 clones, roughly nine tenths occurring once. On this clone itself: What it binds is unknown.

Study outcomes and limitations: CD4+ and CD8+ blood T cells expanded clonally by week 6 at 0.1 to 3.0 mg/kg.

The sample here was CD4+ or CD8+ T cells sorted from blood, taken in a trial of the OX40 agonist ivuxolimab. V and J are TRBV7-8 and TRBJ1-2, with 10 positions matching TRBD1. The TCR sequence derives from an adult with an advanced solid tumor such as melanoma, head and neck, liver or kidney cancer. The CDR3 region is CASSPGQGGYGYTF. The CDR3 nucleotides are TGTGCCAGCAGCCCCGGACAGGGGGGCTATGGCTACACCTTC.